This T cell receptor beta chain was profiled in a study of response to subunit inactivated influenza vaccine. TCRdb ran MiXCR on the RT-PCR reads and lists one entry per CDR3 protein. The sample carries around 480,000 distinct CDR3 sequences, approximately 11% recorded once. Study-wide points: Each seasonal influenza vaccination, the authors suggested, recruits few new T cells.

This clonotype came up many times. The antigen is unknown. Germline lookup yields CDR1 SQVTM and CDR2 ANQGSEA. The V gene lost 0 bases and the J gene lost 2 bases, with 15 bases spanning the gap. There are 16 residues in the CDR3. Sequencing was performed on PBMCs from blood, taken 40 to 50 days after vaccination. The V call is TRBV29-1, the J call TRBJ2-3; D is undetermined. This sequence originates from a man between 45 and 60 years old who received an inactivated influenza vaccine. The CDR3 DNA reads TGCAGCGTTGAAGATAAGAGAAAGAGGAACACAGATACGCAGTATTTT. This translates into CSVEDKRKRNTDTQYF.